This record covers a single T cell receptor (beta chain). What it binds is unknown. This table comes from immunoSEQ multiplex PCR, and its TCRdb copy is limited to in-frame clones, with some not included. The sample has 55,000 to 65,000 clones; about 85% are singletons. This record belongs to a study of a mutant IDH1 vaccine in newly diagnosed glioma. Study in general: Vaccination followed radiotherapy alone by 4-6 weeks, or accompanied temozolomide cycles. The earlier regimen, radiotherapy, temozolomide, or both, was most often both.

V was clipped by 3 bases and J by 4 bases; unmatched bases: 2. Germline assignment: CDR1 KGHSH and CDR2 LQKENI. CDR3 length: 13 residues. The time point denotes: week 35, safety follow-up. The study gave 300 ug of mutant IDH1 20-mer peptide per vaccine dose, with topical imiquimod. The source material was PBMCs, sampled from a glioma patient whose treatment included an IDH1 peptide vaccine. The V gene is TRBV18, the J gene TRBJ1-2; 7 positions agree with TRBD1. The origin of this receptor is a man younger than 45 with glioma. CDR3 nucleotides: TGTGCCAGCTCACCCGGACAGGTCTATGGCTACACCTTC. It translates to CASSPGQVYGYTF.